This T cell receptor (beta chain) was obtained from a study of shared clonotypes between healthy human individuals. Method: immunoSEQ multiplex PCR; TCRdb's copy keeps in-frame clones and lacks some. The sample lists 2 million to 3 million clones, approximately 90% occurring once. The germline gives CDR1 SGHTA, CDR2 FQGNSA. The V segment lost 5 bases and the J segment 2 bases; nucleotides outside the gene matches: 10. The CDR3 runs 16 residues. The sequenced material came from naive CD4+ T cells sorted from blood. The subset here: CD45RA+ positively selected. The gene calls are TRBV7-2 and TRBJ2-7; TRBD2 matches at 9 bases. The TCR was taken from a man aged 18 to 30 in good health. Here the CDR3 reads CASSPPRGGVTYEQYF. The CDR3 nucleotides read TGTGCCAGCAGCCCCCCCCGCGGGGGGGTCACCTACGAGCAGTACTTC.